Given below is one TCR beta chain in context. Its target is unknown. This specimen belongs to a study of shared clonotypes between healthy human individuals. Study context: Per-donor plates numbered three CD4 naive, three CD4 memory, two CD8 naive and one CD8 memory. Study-wide points: Expectations were that clonotype sharing among donors would be affected by sequencing depth. Generally, naive subsets came out with larger estimated richness than memory subsets. With several donors compared, around 5.4% of naive CD4 clonotypes were shared.

Some clones are missing from TCRdb's copy, which holds only in-frame ones; the method was immunoSEQ multiplex PCR. The sample has about 2 million clones, 95% seen once. The CDR3 consists of 11 residues. Germline assignment: CDR1 DFQATT and CDR2 SNEGSKA (reference sequence). V lost 6 bases and J lost 8, with 10 bases in between. The chain links TRBV20-1 to TRBJ1-4; D perhaps matches TRBD1 (5 bases). The TCR originated in a young man in good health. Sequenced sample: naive CD4+ T cells sorted from blood. The subset was: CD45RA+ positively selected. The chain's CDR3 is CSAPQDEKLFF. The CDR3 coding sequence is TGCAGTGCCCCACAGGACGAAAAACTGTTTTTT.